These T cell receptor beta chains were read from a single sample in a study of blood T cell repertoires in COVID-19. The protocol was immunoSEQ multiplex PCR, while the TCRdb copy is restricted to in-frame clones and leaves out a portion. The sample includes around 240,000 clones, 65% to 90% of them seen just once. The source material was peripheral blood. Receptor source: a woman aged 40 to 50 who had recovered from COVID-19. Both conserved end residues are trimmed from each CDR3. Each record gives: J gene, D gene, V gene, CDR3 protein. The D gene is left open where the match is weak.

>TRBJ2-7|NA|TRBV6-6
ASSYHLQGSYEQY
>TRBJ1-5|TRBD1|TRBV7-2
ASSPGTVEPQH
>TRBJ1-2|NA|TRBV10-3
AIPHGGAVTGYT
>TRBJ1-2|TRBD1|TRBV10-3
AISLTGQGDYT
>TRBJ2-5|TRBD1|TRBV29-1
SVDGAQWDRQETQY
>TRBJ2-3|TRBD2|TRBV6-4
ASSDSNSGGADTQY
>TRBJ1-2|NA|TRBV3-1/TRBV3-2
ASSHQSLGSAADNDYGYT
>TRBJ1-5|NA|TRBV6-5
ASSYGGPPNQPQH
>TRBJ2-7|NA|TRBV7-8
ASSPGTEQY
>TRBJ1-5|NA|TRBV5-1
ASSLDSNQPQH
>TRBJ1-4|NA|TRBV21-1
ASSKVEREDEKLF
>TRBJ1-1|NA|TRBV28
ASSWSAGAF
>TRBJ1-5|TRBD1|TRBV27
ASRGTDHNQPQH
>TRBJ1-2|TRBD1|TRBV6-5
ATLDRVDGYT
>TRBJ1-1|NA|TRBV7-9
ASSPIGVTEAF
>TRBJ2-7|TRBD1|TRBV4-3
ASSQIGTGSYEQY
>TRBJ2-5|TRBD1|TRBV28
ASSLQGKGGETQY
>TRBJ1-6|NA|TRBV5-1
ASTQETPGNSPLH
>TRBJ2-7|NA|TRBV5-4
ASSLAGLYEQY
>TRBJ1-5|TRBD1|TRBV5-1
ASSRTGTDNQPQH
>TRBJ1-3|NA|TRBV6-6
ASSRVGGNTIY
>TRBJ2-4|NA|TRBV7-2
ASSLKGWGVAKNIQY
>TRBJ1-5|NA|TRBV6-2/TRBV6-3
ASSLGRGLEPEAQPQH
>TRBJ1-2|TRBD1|TRBV5-1
ASTNRGGPQMDGYT
>TRBJ2-7|TRBD2|TRBV5-4
ASSLGLAGRAYEQY
>TRBJ1-4|TRBD1|TRBV2
ASSVQGDGEKLF
>TRBJ2-7|NA|TRBV7-9
ASSSITAGEQY
>TRBJ2-5|TRBD2|TRBV10-3
AISSGTSGGGGETQY
>TRBJ2-5|NA|TRBV7-3
ASSLIGGHETQY
>TRBJ1-1|TRBD1|TRBV2
ASREAGTGVNTEAF
>TRBJ1-6|NA|TRBV30
AERIFLGSPLH
>TRBJ1-2|NA|TRBV27
ASKVGTGQNYGYT
>TRBJ1-1|NA|TRBV7-9
ASSSQGRGNTEAF
>TRBJ2-3|NA|TRBV15
ATSTRVLTDTQY
>TRBJ2-2|NA|TRBV7-2
ASSLDGGLVNTGELF
>TRBJ2-1|NA|TRBV6-2/TRBV6-3
ASSPTGGLEQF
>TRBJ2-7|NA|TRBV24-1
ATSQTGLKNEQY
>TRBJ2-4|NA|TRBV18
ASSPQQGTPPFY
>TRBJ1-5|NA|TRBV19
ASSPAVNQPQH
>TRBJ2-7|TRBD1|TRBV7-9
ASSSPGTGAPYEQY
>TRBJ2-7|TRBD1|TRBV10-3
AIAERDRGYEQY
>TRBJ1-1|NA|TRBV12-3/TRBV12-4
ASSGHMNTEAF
>TRBJ2-7|TRBD2|TRBV5-3
ARSIGTSGGLYEQY
>TRBJ2-5|TRBD1|TRBV5-1
ASSLGDRVEETQY
>TRBJ2-5|NA|TRBV4-1
ASSQEGVTPRETQY
>TRBJ1-4|TRBD1|TRBV2
ASSPQGWGTNEKLF
>TRBJ2-6|NA|TRBV7-9
ASSLNSLRVSGANVLT
>TRBJ2-3|NA|TRBV4-3
ASSPSVGGAVNPDTQY
>TRBJ1-2|TRBD1|TRBV27
ASSGTGLGYT